What follows describes a single TCR beta chain. The antigen remains undetermined. This record belongs to a study of radiotherapy plus CTLA-4 blockade in lung cancer. Study results and limitations: The authors reported that early blood T cell clone dynamics, with interferon-beta, best predicted response.

V lost 4 bases and J lost 5, with 12 bases in between. The CDR3 sequence is 14 residues long. Germline V lookup: CDR1 SGHRS, CDR2 YFSETQ. Assay: immunoSEQ multiplex PCR; the TCRdb copy retains only in-frame clones and omits some. The sample shows 95,000 to 150,000 clones, just under 90% of them seen only once. V and J are TRBV5-1 and TRBJ2-2; D gene unclear. This receptor was taken from a human donor with non-small cell lung cancer that progressed on radiotherapy plus ipilimumab. The sample here was peripheral blood, taken from a patient treated with radiotherapy plus ipilimumab. In DNA, the CDR3 is TGCGCCAGCAGCCCTTGGGGAAGTACCGGGGAGCTGTTTTTT. Translating gives CASSPWGSTGELFF.